The clone carrying this T cell receptor beta chain was observed a few times. Arm-PCR of CDR3 regions and iRepertoire HTBI primers were the basis on which TCR beta libraries were built. MiXCR was run by TCRdb on the multiplex PCR reads, yielding one entry per CDR3 protein. The data show about 540,000 distinct CDR3 sequences, with roughly 13% seen just once and 10% held by the top ten. Time point given: newly diagnosed GD, antithyroid drugs for less than 3 months. The TCR library was made from RNA extracted from PBMCs. The entry originates in a study of regulatory T cells in long-lasting Graves disease. V was pared by 5 bases and J by 2 bases, with 11 bases between. CDR3 length: 15 residues. The germline gives CDR1 SGHDT, CDR2 YYEEEE. The data also belong to a second study, concerning T cells in Graves' hyperthyroidism and ophthalmopathy. That source reports: Patients aged 18 to 65 had newly diagnosed hyperthyroidism that had lasted under 2 months.

This chain uses TRBV5-6 with TRBJ2-6; perhaps TRBD1 as D (6 bases). This receptor was identified in a man aged 30-40 years with Graves disease. The sample was peripheral blood mononuclear cells (PBMCs), taken at new diagnosis, from a patient treated with antithyroid drugs. CDR3 in amino acids: CASRGRGTGANVLTF. The CDR3 DNA reads TGTGCCAGCAGGGGCAGGGGAACTGGGGCCAACGTCCTGACTTTC.